This T cell receptor beta chain was recovered during a study of T cell changes during pregnancy in multiple sclerosis. The method was immunoSEQ multiplex PCR; TCRdb's version includes in-frame clones alone and lacks a portion of them. This sample has about 22,000 clones, with more than 85% found just once. CDR3 length: 13 amino acids. Looked up from germline, CDR1 is SNHLY and CDR2 is FYNNEI. V gave up 11 bases and J gave up 5 bases, with 18 bases separating them. This sequence originates from a female donor in good health, enrolled as a control in a pregnancy study. The material sequenced was CD4+ T cells from peripheral blood mononuclear cells, taken in the second trimester of pregnancy. The V call is TRBV2, the J call TRBJ1-1; D gene uncertain. CDR3: CAGRTAPETEAFF. The DNA of the CDR3 is TGTGCCGGGAGGACTGCTCCAGAAACTGAAGCTTTCTTT.